This T cell receptor beta chain appears in the sequencing data of a study of blood T cell repertoires in COVID-19. Study-level information: The United States, Italy and Spain provided the acute and convalescent COVID-19 samples. From T cells, B-cell-depleted T cells, or PBMCs came the material, which was cDNA or gDNA.

Original data processing: Estimated nucleated cell counts came from reference gene primer amplification. This table comes from immunoSEQ multiplex PCR, and its TCRdb copy is limited to in-frame clones, with some not included. V, J and clone size derive from that table, while D and trimming were established from the DNA sequence. The table has a few hundred thousand clones, 88% seen once. A few counts support this clone. The specimen sequenced was peripheral blood. This receptor was identified in a man aged 18 to 30 with active or convalescent COVID-19.

The CDR3 sequence is CASSLVVTGDTEAFF. The CDR3 DNA sequence: TGCGCCAGCAGCTTGGTGGTTACAGGGGACACTGAAGCTTTCTTT. The chain employs TRBV5-1 and TRBJ1-1, with TRBD1 matching 7 bases. The CDR3 runs 15 residues. Per the germline V gene, CDR1 is SGHRS and CDR2 is YFSETQ. The V gene end was trimmed by 0 bases and the J gene end by 3 bases; junction bases not matched to a gene: 5. Full variable domain (remainder filled in from reference TRBV5-1 and TRBJ1-1): KAGVTQTPRYLIKTRGQQVTLSCSPISGHRSVSWYQQTPGQGLQFLFEYFSETQRNKGNFPGRFSGRQFSNSRSEMNVSTLELGDSALYLCASSLVVTGDTEAFFGQGTRLTVV.